Listed here are 10 T cell receptor beta chains from one sample, sequenced in a study of cytomegalovirus exposure and HLA in healthy donors. TCRdb's table, derived via immunoSEQ multiplex PCR, lists solely in-frame clones and lacks some. The sample carries about 300,000 clones, around nine tenths recorded once. The sequencing sample was made of PBMCs. Receptors originate from a woman aged 18-29 years in good health and CMV-seronegative.

The chain joins TRBV4-2 to TRBJ2-5; 7 nucleotides match TRBD2. The CDR3 consists of 15 residues. The ends lost 0 bases at V and 5 bases at J; junction bases unmatched: 6. CDR1 is LGHNA and CDR2 is YNFKEQ in the germline V gene. In DNA form, the CDR3 reads TGTGCCAGCAGCCAAGATGGGGGGGGAGTGGAGACCCAGTACTTC. It is translated as CASSQDGGGVETQYF.

The chain uses TRBV10-2 and TRBJ1-3; tentative D call: TRBD1 (5 bases). Germline CDR1 WSHSY, CDR2 SAAADI. Trimming shortened V by 4 bases and J by 2 bases, and 9 bases separated the two germline ends. This CDR3 has 14 residues. The CDR3, as DNA: TGCGCCAGCAGTGTGGGGCAAGCTGGAAACACCATATATTTT. Protein product: CASSVGQAGNTIYF.

The chain links TRBV30 to TRBJ1-6, with 8 bases that match TRBD1. This CDR3 region has 14 residues. Germline CDR1 reads GTSNPN; CDR2 reads SVGIG (reference sequence). With V trimmed by 3 bases and J by 6 bases, 4 bases remained unmatched. This CDR3 is CAWSDDRGNSPLHF. CDR3 DNA sequence: TGTGCCTGGAGCGACGACAGGGGTAATTCACCCCTCCACTTT.

The rearrangement uses TRBV9 and TRBJ1-4; D is ambiguous. The CDR3 spans 14 residues. Germline assignment: CDR1 SGDLS and CDR2 YYNGEE. V shed 0 bases and J shed 8 bases, with 11 bases lying between them. CDR3 sequence reads: CASSVGGLREKLFF. In nucleotides, the CDR3 is TGTGCCAGCAGCGTAGGTGGACTCCGGGAAAAACTGTTTTTT.

The chain combines TRBV5-1 with TRBJ2-7; 7 bases fit TRBD2. This CDR3 has 15 amino acids. Trimming removed 2 bases from V and 7 bases from J; junction bases left unmatched: 12. The germline CDR1 and CDR2 sequences are SGHRS and YFSETQ. CDR3 in DNA: TGCGCCAGCAGCTTCCATGACACGGGGGGTCCGGAGCAGTACTTC. Translated, it gives CASSFHDTGGPEQYF.

This clone was seen a handful of times. The chain recombines TRBV7-3 with TRBJ2-2; tentative D call: TRBD1 (6 bases). V lost 0 bases and J lost 11, with 16 bases in between. The CDR3 sequence is 15 residues long. Per the germline V gene, CDR1 is SGHTA and CDR2 is FQGTGA. The CDR3 region is CASSLTTGGPAELFF. The CDR3 bases are TGTGCCAGCAGCTTAACGACAGGCGGCCCTGCCGAGCTGTTTTTT.

This chain connects TRBV6-4 to TRBJ2-7, with 8 positions matching TRBD2. Germline assignment: CDR1 MRHNA and CDR2 SNTAGT. The CDR3 has 14 residues. The V segment lost 2 bases and the J segment 2 bases; nucleotides outside the gene matches: 2. The chain's CDR3 is CASSDRAGAYEQYF. The DNA of the CDR3 is TGTGCCAGCAGTGACAGAGCGGGAGCCTACGAGCAGTACTTC.

The chain uses TRBV25-1 and TRBJ2-2; weak D call: TRBD1 (6 bases). CDR3 length equals 15 residues. Germline assignment: CDR1 MGHDK and CDR2 SYGVNS. Trimming left V 4 bases short and J 1 base short, with 10 bases between. The CDR3 DNA reads as TGTGCCAGCAGTGGCCCGGGACAGAACACCGGGGAGCTGTTTTTT. Translation gives CASSGPGQNTGELFF. Variable domain in full (rest from reference TRBV25-1 and TRBJ2-2): EADIYQTPRYLVIGTGKKITLECSQTMGHDKMYWYQQDPGMELHLIHYSYGVNSTEKGDLSSESTVSRIRTEHFPLTLESARPSHTSQYLCASSGPGQNTGELFFGEGSRLTVL.

The chain couples TRBV6-1 to TRBJ1-2, with D tentatively TRBD1 (5 bases). Trimming cost V 3 bases and J 7 bases, with 18 bases left between them. This CDR3 has 15 amino acids. Germline V CDR1 and CDR2: MNHNS, SASEGT. In DNA form, the CDR3 reads TGTGCCAGCAGTGAGTTGTCGCATGGAGGGGTTGGCTACACCTTC. It translates to CASSELSHGGVGYTF.

The rearrangement links TRBV6-1 to TRBJ1-2; unclear D gene. V lost 4 bases to trimming and J lost 2 bases, with 8 bases between them. Germline CDR1 MNHNS, CDR2 SASEGT. CDR3 length: 13 residues. As DNA, the CDR3 is TGTGCCAGCAGTGCCGGGGAGAACTATGGCTACACCTTC. Its protein product is CASSAGENYGYTF.